The rows below give T cell receptor beta chains drawn from one sample of a study of cytomegalovirus exposure and HLA in healthy donors. Clones were read by immunoSEQ multiplex PCR, and TCRdb kept only the in-frame ones, dropping some. Listed are 190,000 or so clones; roughly 0.74% falls within the top ten. Sequencing was done on a sample of PBMCs. The receptors here all came from a boy aged 5-17 years in good health and CMV-seronegative. Each CDR3 is given with its conserved first and last residue. A D gene is named only where the DNA matches it firmly.

D	V	J	CDR3	DNA
TRBD1	TRBV7-8	TRBJ1-1	CASSPTWRQGGTEAFF	TGTGCCAGCAGCCCAACCTGGCGACAGGGTGGCACTGAAGCTTTCTTT
TRBD2	TRBV28	TRBJ2-7	CASTPRSGGSYEQYF	TGTGCCAGCACCCCCCGTTCGGGGGGCTCCTACGAGCAGTACTTC
NA	TRBV5-4	TRBJ2-3	CASSFDQSSTDTQYF	TGTGCCAGCAGCTTTGATCAGTCTAGCACAGATACGCAGTATTTT
NA	TRBV4-1	TRBJ2-7	CASSPGPETTYEQYF	TGCGCCAGCAGCCCAGGGCCCGAAACCACCTACGAGCAGTACTTC
TRBD1	TRBV4-1	TRBJ1-2	CASSPNFGTGDVRYGYTF	TGCGCCAGCAGCCCCAACTTCGGGACAGGGGACGTTCGGTATGGCTACACCTTC
TRBD1	TRBV5-4	TRBJ2-7	CASSLFRDRGRDEQYF	TGTGCCAGCAGCTTATTCCGGGACAGGGGGCGTGACGAGCAGTACTTC
TRBD1	TRBV19	TRBJ1-6	CASSIVLGQDSPLHF	TGTGCCAGTAGTATAGTACTGGGACAGGATTCACCCCTCCACTTT
NA	TRBV5-6	TRBJ1-1	CASSPRYNTEAFF	TGTGCCAGCAGCCCTAGATATAACACTGAAGCTTTCTTT
TRBD1	TRBV2	TRBJ2-1	CASSAEAGGIGNEQFF	TGTGCCAGCTCCGCCGAAGCAGGGGGCATCGGAAATGAGCAGTTCTTC
TRBD2	TRBV10-3	TRBJ2-7	CATRGLALREQYF	TGTGCCACTAGAGGACTAGCCCTACGGGAGCAGTACTTC
TRBD1	TRBV27	TRBJ1-2	CASSNRGEGPRGGYTF	TGTGCCAGCAGTAACAGGGGAGAGGGGCCTAGGGGTGGCTACACCTTC
NA	TRBV11-2	TRBJ2-7	CASSARGTYEQYF	TGTGCCAGCTCCGCCCGGGGTACCTACGAGCAGTACTTC
NA	TRBV7-9	TRBJ1-3	CASSFTEYYSGNTIYF	TGTGCCAGCAGCTTCACGGAATACTACTCTGGAAACACCATATATTTT
TRBD2	TRBV4-2	TRBJ2-5	CASSQSSGGRETQYF	TGTGCCAGCAGCCAGTCGTCGGGGGGTCGAGAGACCCAGTACTTC
NA	TRBV5-1	TRBJ2-7	CASSYLGGTEVEQYF	TGCGCCAGCAGCTACTTAGGGGGAACTGAGGTGGAGCAGTACTTC
TRBD1	TRBV23-1	TRBJ1-2	CASSLGPGQGLSLLYGYTF	TGCGCCAGCAGCCTGGGGCCGGGACAGGGTTTATCACTACTCTATGGCTACACCTTC
TRBD2	TRBV6-5	TRBJ2-1	CASSYKTSGYNEQFF	TGTGCCAGCAGTTACAAGACTAGCGGGTACAATGAGCAGTTCTTC
NA	TRBV9	TRBJ2-5	CASSVDHGGETQYF	TGTGCCAGCAGCGTAGACCATGGGGGGGAGACCCAGTACTTC
TRBD1	TRBV12-5	TRBJ1-6	CASGNRGLRTNSPLHF	TGTGCTAGTGGTAACAGGGGGCTGAGGACGAACTCACCCCTCCACTTT
TRBD1	TRBV27	TRBJ2-6	CASGKTKRQGITGANVLTF	TGTGCCAGCGGAAAAACTAAAAGACAGGGGATTACTGGGGCCAACGTCCTGACTTTC